Reported below is one T cell receptor (beta chain). Some clones are missing from TCRdb's copy, which holds only in-frame ones; the method was immunoSEQ multiplex PCR. This table holds 150,000 to 200,000 clones, approximately 94% found once. The sample is drawn from a study of T cell responses to AZD1222 COVID-19 vaccine. As for the study in general: Analyses pooled second doses at about 4 or about 12 weeks.

Trimming shortened V by 6 bases and J by 4 bases, and 9 bases separated the two germline ends. Looked up from germline, CDR1 is ENHRY and CDR2 is SYGVKD. The CDR3 sequence is 12 residues long. The clonotype was recovered from an adult in good health. Sample: peripheral blood, taken on day 0 of AZD1222 vaccination. This rearrangement joins TRBV10-3 to TRBJ2-5; the D is unclear. The CDR3 is CAISEPGETQYF. The CDR3 DNA is TGTGCCATCAGCGAACCCGGAGAGACCCAGTACTTC.